A selection of T cell receptor beta chains follows, all from one sample in a study of cytomegalovirus exposure and HLA in healthy donors. Produced via immunoSEQ multiplex PCR; TCRdb's table is partial and in-frame only. The table lists 150,000 to 200,000 clones, 70% to 80% of them singletons. The sample consisted of PBMCs. The receptors originated from a woman aged 50 to 60 in good health and CMV-seronegative. The CDR3 runs from the conserved cysteine through the conserved F or W. The order of the fields is D gene, J gene, clone size, V gene, CDR3 protein, CDR3 DNA. D genes are given only for firm matches. A clone size is listed for some rows: how often the clone was seen (once, few, many), or a class if it is expanded.

>-|TRBJ1-1|-|TRBV7-9
CASSLRRPGGGNTEAFF
TGTGCCAGCAGCTTAAGGAGGCCCGGGGGTGGGAACACTGAAGCTTTCTTT
>TRBD1|TRBJ2-3|-|TRBV10-3
CATGQGTDTQYF
TGTGCCACGGGACAGGGAACAGATACGCAGTATTTT
>-|TRBJ2-5|once|TRBV18
CASSPPEKKTQYF
TGTGCCAGCTCACCACCGGAGAAAAAGACCCAGTACTTC
>-|TRBJ2-5|-|TRBV9
CASSVLPGAERAQYF
TGTGCCAGCAGCGTTCTACCAGGGGCAGAGAGGGCCCAGTACTTC
>-|TRBJ1-4|-|TRBV6-5
CASSYGPAAGKKLFF
TGTGCCAGCAGTTACGGACCCGCAGCGGGGAAAAAACTGTTTTTT
>TRBD2|TRBJ2-1|-|TRBV7-2
CASSPQAAGLAGVVDEQFF
TGTGCCAGCAGCCCGCAAGCCGCCGGACTAGCGGGAGTAGTCGATGAGCAGTTCTTC
>-|TRBJ2-7|-|TRBV7-9
CSSSRGGSSEQYF
TGTTCCAGCAGCCGGGGTGGCAGTTCTGAGCAGTACTTC
>-|TRBJ1-1|-|TRBV5-1
CASSFRAVNTEAFF
TGCGCCAGCAGCTTCAGGGCCGTGAACACTGAAGCTTTCTTT
>-|TRBJ2-5|-|TRBV2
CASSEGGRQGKETQYF
TGTGCCAGCAGTGAGGGGGGACGACAGGGAAAAGAGACCCAGTACTTC
>-|TRBJ1-5|-|TRBV15
CATQDWQGIDQPQHF
TGTGCCACCCAGGATTGGCAGGGGATCGATCAGCCCCAGCATTTT